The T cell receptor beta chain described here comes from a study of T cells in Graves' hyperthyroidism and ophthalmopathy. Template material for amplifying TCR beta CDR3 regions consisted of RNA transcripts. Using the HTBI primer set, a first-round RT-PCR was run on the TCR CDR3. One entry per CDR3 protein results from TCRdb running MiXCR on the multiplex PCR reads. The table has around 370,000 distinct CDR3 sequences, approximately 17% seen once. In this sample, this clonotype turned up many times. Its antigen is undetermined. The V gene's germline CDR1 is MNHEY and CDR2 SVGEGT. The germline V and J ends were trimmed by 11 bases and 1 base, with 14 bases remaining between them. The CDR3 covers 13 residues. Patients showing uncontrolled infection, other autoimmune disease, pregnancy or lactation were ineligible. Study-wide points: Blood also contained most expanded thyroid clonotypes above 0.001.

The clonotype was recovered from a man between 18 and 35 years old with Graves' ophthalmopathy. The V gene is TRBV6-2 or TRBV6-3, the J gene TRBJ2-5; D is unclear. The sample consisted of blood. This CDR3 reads CAPADRRQETQYF. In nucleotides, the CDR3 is TGTGCCCCAGCAGATAGACGCCAAGAGACCCAGTACTTC.